Below are 8 T cell receptor beta chains sequenced from a single sample in a study of blood T cell repertoires in COVID-19. Method: immunoSEQ multiplex PCR; TCRdb's copy keeps in-frame clones and lacks some. Among a few hundred thousand clones listed, 82% were seen once. The sample comprised peripheral blood. The receptors derive from a woman between 18 and 29 years old with acute or convalescent COVID-19.

This rearrangement joins TRBV6-6 to TRBJ1-1, with a tentative D call TRBD1 (6 bases). V lost 8 bases, J lost 10 bases, and 20 bases lay in between. The V gene's germline CDR1 is MNHNY and CDR2 SVGAGI (reference sequence). This CDR3 region has 13 residues. The CDR3 DNA follows: TGTGCCAGCCTACCGGGACAAGGAGCTCCAGCTTTCTTT. It translates to CASLPGQGAPAFF.

The rearrangement links TRBV19 to TRBJ2-1; 7 nucleotides match TRBD2. CDR3 length equals 16 residues. After removal of 1 base from V and 4 bases from J, the junction contained 7 bases not matched to a gene. Germline V gives CDR1 LNHDA, CDR2 SQIVND (reference sequence). DNA for the CDR3: TGTGCCAGTAGTATAGCCAGGGCTAGCGGTTACAATGAGCAGTTCTTC. Translated, it gives CASSIARASGYNEQFF.

The chain employs TRBV28 and TRBJ2-7; 7 nucleotides align to TRBD2. Trimming cost V 6 bases and J 7 bases; bases outside gene matches: 21. Per the germline V gene, CDR1 is MDHEN and CDR2 is SYDVKM. The CDR3 spans 17 residues. The CDR3 sequence: CASSSPLGGYRTSEQYF. The DNA of the CDR3 is TGTGCCAGCAGCTCACCTCTCGGGGGGTACAGGACGTCGGAGCAGTACTTC.

The chain carries TRBV11-2 and TRBJ2-1; TRBD1 matches 10 bases. Germline V CDR1 and CDR2: SGHAT, FQNNGV. The ends lost 4 bases at V and 8 bases at J; junction bases unmatched: 8. The CDR3 loop spans 15 amino acids. CDR3 DNA sequence: TGTGCCAGCAGCTCGGGACAGGGGTTTTGGGATGAGCAGTTCTTC. It translates to CASSSGQGFWDEQFF.

The chain combines TRBV4-2 with TRBJ2-7; D possibly corresponds to TRBD2 (5 bases). This CDR3 region has 16 residues. The ends were cut back, 3 bases at V and 3 bases at J, with 18 bases in the middle. The germline V gene encodes CDR1 LGHNA and CDR2 YNFKEQ. The CDR3 DNA is TGTGCCAGCAGCCAGATCGGAGGAACGAGCGTCTACGAGCAGTACTTC. This translates into CASSQIGGTSVYEQYF.

This chain links TRBV2 with TRBJ2-7, with 11 nucleotides matching TRBD2. The CDR3 length is 10 residues. Germline V CDR1 and CDR2: SNHLY, FYNNEI. The chain's CDR3 is CTSGGYEQYF. The CDR3 DNA sequence: TGTACTAGCGGGGGATACGAGCAGTACTTC.

V is TRBV10-3 and J is TRBJ2-4; D not certain. With 2 bases removed from V and 0 bases from J, the gap between germline ends came to 11 bases. Germline V lookup: CDR1 ENHRY, CDR2 SYGVKD. CDR3 length equals 16 residues. The CDR3 nucleotides are TGTGCCATCAGTGAGGCTAGTACGATAGCCAAAAACATTCAGTACTTC. It encodes CAISEASTIAKNIQYF.

A note on this clone: The junction departs from germline at one end; a sequencing error may be responsible. This rearrangement joins TRBV2 to TRBJ2-7; the match to TRBD1 covers 9 bases. This CDR3 comprises 15 residues. Germline CDR1 is SNHLY and CDR2 is FYNNEI. This CDR3 is CASREGTGISYEQYF. The DNA for the CDR3 is TGTGCCAGCAGAGAAGGGACAGGGATCTCCTACGAGCAGTACTTC. The full variable domain, in which reference TRBV2 and TRBJ2-7 provide the parts outside the CDR3, is EPEVTQTPSHQVTQMGQEVILRCVPISNHLYFYWYRQILGQKVEFLVSFYNNEISEKSEIFDDQFSVERPDGSNFTLKIRSTKLEDSAMYFCASREGTGISYEQYFGPGTRLTVT.